This TCR beta chain was captured by sequencing in a study of blood T cell repertoires in COVID-19. Across the study: Italy, Spain and the United States were the sources of the convalescent and acute COVID-19 samples. T cells, B-cell-depleted T cells, or PBMCs provided the cDNA or gDNA that served as material.

V dropped 0 bases and J dropped 0 bases, with 9 bases sitting between them. CDR1 and CDR2 (germline): LGHNA, YSLEER. The CDR3 runs to 17 residues. Followed longitudinally, the Seattle patients had been enrolled during active infection. Authors' data handling: The assay estimated nucleated cells by amplifying reference gene primers. Sequencing used immunoSEQ multiplex PCR; TCRdb keeps in-frame clones, though not all of them. V, J and clone size are taken as reported in that table, and D and trimming were inferred from the DNA itself. The profile shows approximately 77,000 clones, approximately 85% of them singletons.

This clonotype was sampled from a man in his fifties with COVID-19, enrolled during active disease. Input material: peripheral blood. V usage is TRBV4-3 and J usage is TRBJ2-6; no definite D call. The CDR3 reads CASSQDGESSGANVLTF. CDR3 coding DNA: TGCGCCAGCAGCCAAGATGGTGAGAGCTCTGGGGCCAACGTCCTGACTTTC.